A selection of T cell receptor beta chains follows, all from one sample in a study of T cells in Graves' hyperthyroidism and ophthalmopathy. MiXCR, run by TCRdb on the multiplex PCR reads, gives a single entry per CDR3 protein. The table lists around 620,000 distinct CDR3 sequences, around 46% of them singletons. The specimen was peripheral blood or thyroid tissue (not recorded which). The origin of the receptors is an adult woman with Graves' disease, either hyperthyroidism or ophthalmopathy (not recorded which). The CDR3 runs from the conserved cysteine through the conserved F or W. A D gene is named only where the DNA matches it firmly. Expanded clones are given a class, and other clones once, few, many or no size at all.

NA	TRBJ1-2	NA	TRBV5-1	TGCGCCAGCAGCCCAGGGCCTCCCACGAATGGCTACACCTTC	CASSPGPPTNGYTF
NA	TRBJ1-1	NA	TRBV29-1	TGCAGCGTCAGCCCGACAGCAGGGACTGAAGCTTTCTTT	CSVSPTAGTEAFF
NA	TRBJ2-3	NA	TRBV4-2	TGTGCCAGCAGCCTTAATCCAGGGGGACTTCTTTTTAGCACAGATACGCAGTATTTT	CASSLNPGGLLFSTDTQYF
NA	TRBJ1-5	TRBD1	TRBV20-1	TGCAGTGCCGAGACAGGGGGAAAAAATCAGCCCCAGCATTTT	CSAETGGKNQPQHF
NA	TRBJ2-3	NA	TRBV5-1	TGCGCCAGCAGCTTGGTAGAAGGGCGAGATACGCAGTATTTT	CASSLVEGRDTQYF
NA	TRBJ1-4	NA	TRBV20-1	TGCAGTGCTAGTGCGGGTAGTAAGGAAAAACTGTTTTTT	CSASAGSKEKLFF
many	TRBJ1-5	TRBD1	TRBV10-3	TGTGCCATCAGTTCGGGACAGGGAGATGGAGGCAATCAGCCCCAGCATTTT	CAISSGQGDGGNQPQHF
many	TRBJ1-5	NA	TRBV12-3/TRBV12-4	TGTGCCAGCAGTTTAGCAGTCCAACAGCCCCAGCATTTT	CASSLAVQQPQHF
many	TRBJ2-5	NA	TRBV3-1	TGTGCCAGCAGCCAATACGTGCAGATACAAGAGACCCAGTACTTC	CASSQYVQIQETQYF
NA	TRBJ1-1	NA	TRBV24-1	TGTGCCACCAGTGAAGGGTTGTACACTGAAGCTTTCTTT	CATSEGLYTEAFF
NA	TRBJ2-5	NA	TRBV12-3/TRBV12-4	TGTGCCAGCAGTTTCTATCCGGAGGGCCCCGAGACCCAGTACTTC	CASSFYPEGPETQYF
many	TRBJ2-7	NA	TRBV7-2	TGTGCCAGCAGCTTAACGGGAGTCTTCGAGCAGTACTTC	CASSLTGVFEQYF
once	TRBJ2-7	NA	TRBV5-1	TGCGCCAGCAGCTTAGAGGTTGGTATCTACGAGCAGTACTTC	CASSLEVGIYEQYF
NA	TRBJ2-7	TRBD2	TRBV10-3	TGTGCCATCACCTCACTAGCGCCCTACGAGCAGTACTTC	CAITSLAPYEQYF
many	TRBJ1-4	NA	TRBV20-1	TGCAGTGCTTCAAGTGGCCCTAATGAAAAACTGTTTTTT	CSASSGPNEKLFF
many	TRBJ2-5	NA	TRBV14	TGTGCCAGCAGCCAGGGGACGTATGAAGAGACCCAGTACTTC	CASSQGTYEETQYF
NA	TRBJ1-5	NA	TRBV7-7	TGTGCTAGCAGCGGCTCCGGGACTCTCTTTGGCGGGGAGCCCCAGCATTTT	CASSGSGTLFGGEPQHF
NA	TRBJ1-5	NA	TRBV4-1	TGCGCCAGCAGCCAAGTCGCCTGGCAGCCCAATCAGCCCCAGCATTTT	CASSQVAWQPNQPQHF
NA	TRBJ2-7	TRBD1	TRBV7-2	TGTGCCAGCAGCTTGACTGGGACAGGGAGTGAGCAGTACTTC	CASSLTGTGSEQYF
NA	TRBJ1-1	NA	TRBV5-1	TGCGCCAGCAGCTTGGAAGGGTTGGGATTGATAGCTTTCTTT	CASSLEGLGLIAFF
many	TRBJ1-5	NA	TRBV18	TGTGCCAGCAGCCCCCCTAATCAGCCCCAGCATTTT	CASSPPNQPQHF
NA	TRBJ2-7	TRBD2	TRBV20-1	TGCAGTGCTCGGACTAGCGGGAAGGATGTCGAGCAGTACTTC	CSARTSGKDVEQYF
once	TRBJ1-4	NA	TRBV25-1	TGTGCCAGCAGTGCTAGAGTATGGGCAACTAATGAAAAACTGTTTTTT	CASSARVWATNEKLFF
few	TRBJ2-7	NA	TRBV20-1	TGCAGTGCCTCCGGACGGACCGTGAGTTTGGAGCAGTACTTC	CSASGRTVSLEQYF
NA	TRBJ2-2	NA	TRBV7-2	TGTGCCAGCAGCTTTGGAGGTGGGAACACCGTGGAGCTGTTTTTT	CASSFGGGNTVELFF
NA	TRBJ2-5	NA	TRBV7-8	TGTGCCAGCAGCCCCTTTGGGCGGCAGAGCAATCAGCCCCAGTACTTC	CASSPFGRQSNQPQYF
many	TRBJ2-5	NA	TRBV20-1	TGCAGTGCTAGGGACTTAAAGAGTGAGACCCAGTACTTC	CSARDLKSETQYF
few	TRBJ1-2	TRBD1	TRBV12-3/TRBV12-4	TGTGCCAGCAGTTGGCCGGGACAGCGGATGGATGCTAACTATGGCTACACCTTC	CASSWPGQRMDANYGYTF
many	TRBJ2-2	NA	TRBV20-1	TGCAGTGCTACGGGACTCTCGAATACCGGGGAGCTGTTTTTT	CSATGLSNTGELFF
NA	TRBJ1-4	NA	TRBV7-9	TGTGCCAGCAGCTTCCCCGTTGCAACTAATGAAAAACTGTTTTTT	CASSFPVATNEKLFF